The present TCR beta chain was sequenced within a study of cytomegalovirus exposure and HLA in healthy donors. Germline CDR1 is SGDLS and CDR2 is YYNGEE. Germline trimming cut 0 bases from V and 5 bases from J; bases unmatched to any gene: 4. The length of the CDR3 is 16 residues. The study's findings and limits: Reportedly, cytomegalovirus status was diagnosed with high sensitivity and specificity. Analyses of presence/absence relied on an assumption of roughly uniform sequencing depth across donors. In a later analysis, specific HLA alleles were associated with 15,000 to 20,000 TCR beta sequences at a 0.05 false discovery rate.

With 60 Vbeta and 13 Jbeta primers, the PCR was carried out. TCRdb's copy holds only in-frame clones and misses some; the assay was immunoSEQ multiplex PCR. Among roughly 170,000 clones, approximately 80% were seen once, and the ten largest hold about 0.69%. This clone has a single count. The antigen remains unidentified. Sequenced: PBMCs. The rearrangement joins TRBV9 to TRBJ2-2; 10 positions agree with TRBD2. The TCR comes from a female donor in good health and CMV-seronegative. In DNA form, the CDR3 reads TGTGCCAGCAGCGTAGCGACTAGCGGGCTGACCGGGGAGCTGTTTTTT. Translating it yields CASSVATSGLTGELFF.